These 30 T cell receptor beta chains were sequenced from one sample in a study of T cell responses to AZD1222 COVID-19 vaccine. The table came from immunoSEQ multiplex PCR; TCRdb's copy has only in-frame clones and leaves some out. This sample yields about 140,000 clones, of which 75% to 90% are seen a single time; around 7.8% belongs to the top ten. The sample was peripheral blood, taken on day 0 of AZD1222 vaccination. The source is an adult in good health.

The chain combines TRBV6-5 with TRBJ1-5; D ambiguous. The CDR3 covers 13 residues. Per the germline V gene, CDR1 is MNHEY and CDR2 is SVGAGI. V was shortened by 6 bases and J by 4 bases, with 10 bases between the two germline ends. The chain's CDR3 is CASRLQRNQPQHF. CDR3 DNA: TGTGCCAGCAGGCTACAGAGAAATCAGCCCCAGCATTTT.

This clone was detected a few times. The rearrangement joins TRBV10-3 to TRBJ2-7; D is uncertain. The CDR3 has 14 residues. CDR1 and CDR2 (germline): ENHRY, SYGVKD. Trimming shortened V by 3 bases and J by 4 bases, and 13 bases separated the two germline ends. CDR3 DNA: TGTGCCATCAGTGAAGGACCGGACGGGTACGAGCAGTACTTC. It yields the protein CAISEGPDGYEQYF.

The chain carries TRBV30 and TRBJ2-3; 7 bases align to TRBD2. Trimming cost V 4 bases and J 2 bases; bases outside gene matches: 6. This CDR3 is 14 amino acids long. Germline V gene data show CDR1 as GTSNPN and CDR2 as SVGIG (reference sequence). The CDR3 nucleotides are TGTGCCTGGACGGGGGGACGATTCACAGATACGCAGTATTTT. It encodes CAWTGGRFTDTQYF.

The CDR3 bases are TGTGCCAGCAGCTTAAGCCGGACAGTATACGAGCAGTACTTC. It yields the protein CASSLSRTVYEQYF. The rearrangement joins TRBV7-9 to TRBJ2-7; perhaps TRBD1 as D (6 bases). V lost 2 bases to trimming and J lost 4 bases, with 12 bases between them. The CDR3 covers 14 residues. The germline gives CDR1 SEHNR, CDR2 FQNEAQ (reference sequence).

The gene calls are TRBV2 and TRBJ1-2, with TRBD1 matching over 8 bases. Germline-derived CDR1 and CDR2 are SNHLY and FYNNEI. The CDR3 runs to 13 residues. Trimming cost V 5 bases and J 5 bases; bases outside gene matches: 4. CDR3 protein: CASSRDRYYGYTF. The CDR3 DNA sequence: TGTGCCAGCAGTCGGGACAGGTATTATGGCTACACCTTC.

This clone occurred a few times. The J gene is TRBJ2-2, the V gene TRBV6-5; D may be TRBD2 (5 bases). Trimming left V 6 bases short and J 5 bases short, with 10 bases between. This CDR3 has 13 residues. The germline CDR1 and CDR2 sequences are MNHEY and SVGAGI. The CDR3 DNA is TGTGCCAGCAGCCAACTAGGAACCGGGGAGCTGTTTTTT. This encodes CASSQLGTGELFF.

This chain connects TRBV6-4 to TRBJ1-1, with D unclear. The V end was cut by 6 bases, the J end by 1 base, with 12 bases between. The CDR3 is 14 amino acids. Germline V gene sequence: CDR1 MRHNA, CDR2 SNTAGT. The CDR3 DNA reads as TGTGCCAGCAGGAAGGTGGTGGGGAACACTGAAGCTTTCTTT. Translating gives CASRKVVGNTEAFF.

CDR3 region: CASSEAGAGNTIYF. CDR3 bases: TGTGCCAGCAGTGAAGCGGGGGCTGGAAACACCATATATTTT. This sequence joins TRBV6-1 and TRBJ1-3; tentative D call: TRBD1 (5 bases). The CDR3 extends over 14 amino acids. CDR1 MNHNS and CDR2 SASEGT come from the germline V gene. V was trimmed by 0 bases and J by 2 bases, leaving 5 bases between them.

V and J are TRBV4-1 and TRBJ1-4; 8 bases fit TRBD1. The J segment lost 7 bases and the V segment lost 2 bases, leaving 6 bases of the junction unmatched. Germline values: CDR1 MGHRA, CDR2 YSYEKL. The CDR3 loop spans 15 amino acids. CDR3 sequence: CASSQPDRVGEKLFF. The CDR3 DNA sequence: TGCGCCAGCAGCCAACCGGACAGGGTGGGTGAAAAACTGTTTTTT.

The chain has TRBV4-1 and TRBJ2-7; 7 bases are shared with TRBD1. CDR3 length: 13 residues. The J segment lost 4 bases and the V segment lost 3 bases, leaving 3 bases of the junction unmatched. Germline CDR1 and CDR2: MGHRA and YSYEKL. CDR3 sequence: CASSHGTEYEQYF. CDR3 coding DNA: TGCGCCAGCAGCCACGGGACAGAGTACGAGCAGTACTTC.

The V gene is TRBV2, the J gene TRBJ2-6; D is possibly TRBD2 (7 bases). The germline V gene encodes CDR1 SNHLY and CDR2 FYNNEI. The CDR3 is made up of 17 amino acids. The V gene lost 0 bases and the J gene lost 4 bases, with 13 bases spanning the gap. In DNA form, the CDR3 reads TGTGCCAGCAGTGAAGCGGGCGCGGGGGCAGGGGCCAACGTCCTGACTTTC. Encoded protein: CASSEAGAGAGANVLTF.

The V and J genes are TRBV7-9 and TRBJ1-4; D is possibly TRBD1 (6 bases). The CDR3 extends over 14 amino acids. CDR1 SEHNR and CDR2 FQNEAQ come from the germline V gene (reference sequence). V was trimmed by 6 bases and J by 3 bases, leaving 11 bases between them. As DNA, the CDR3 is TGTGCCAGCAGTCCCCAGGGGCCTAATGAAAAACTGTTTTTT. This codes for CASSPQGPNEKLFF.

This chain connects TRBV5-6 to TRBJ1-1; D is ambiguous. CDR3 length: 12 residues. Trimming took 5 bases from V and 4 from J, leaving 9 bases between them. Germline CDR1 and CDR2: SGHDT and YYEEEE. The CDR3 loop reads CASRVGSTEAFF. For the CDR3, the DNA is TGTGCCAGCAGGGTGGGGTCCACTGAAGCTTTCTTT.

The chain employs TRBV5-5 and TRBJ2-3; D is possibly TRBD2 (7 bases). The CDR3 covers 16 residues. Germline lookup yields CDR1 SGHKS and CDR2 YYEKEE (reference sequence). Trimming left V 4 bases short and J 1 base short, with 16 bases between. As DNA, the CDR3 is TGTGCCAGCAGCCTGACGGGGGGCCGGGGCACAGATACGCAGTATTTT. It is translated as CASSLTGGRGTDTQYF.

The CDR3 DNA sequence: TGTGCCAGCACTCGCCGAGCAGCGGGAAGTACCCCCAATGAGCAGTTCTTC. Protein product: CASTRRAAGSTPNEQFF. The chain recombines TRBV6-6 with TRBJ2-1; TRBD2 aligns across 7 bases. The CDR3 contains 17 residues. Germline assignment: CDR1 MNHNY and CDR2 SVGAGI (reference sequence). Trimming at V came to 7 bases and at J to 6 bases, leaving 18 bases not matched to a gene.

The V call is TRBV19, the J call TRBJ1-4; a possible D gene is TRBD1 (6 bases). Deletions cut 3 bases from V and 8 bases from J, with 22 bases between. The CDR3 extends over 17 amino acids. CDR1 is LNHDA and CDR2 is SQIVND in the germline V gene (reference sequence). The CDR3 protein is CASSIRPVSGVWEKLFF. The CDR3 coding sequence is TGTGCCAGTAGTATTCGGCCTGTCTCAGGGGTTTGGGAAAAACTGTTTTTT.

The chain has TRBV12-3 or TRBV12-4 and TRBJ2-1, with no clear D. Deletions cut 5 bases from V and 7 bases from J, with 9 bases between. The CDR3 consists of 12 residues. CDR3 DNA: TGTGCCAGCAGTCCTCTCCAGAATGAGCAGTTCTTC. Translated: CASSPLQNEQFF.

The V gene is TRBV4-1, the J gene TRBJ2-1; unclear D gene. V gave up 1 base and J gave up 4 bases, with 14 bases separating them. Germline CDR1 is MGHRA and CDR2 is YSYEKL. This CDR3 is built from 16 residues. CDR3 in DNA: TGCGCCAGCAGCCAAGCCTGGCAGCTTTCTTACAATGAGCAGTTCTTC. Residues: CASSQAWQLSYNEQFF.

The count of this clone is one. V gene TRBV21-1 combines with J gene TRBJ2-5. TRBV21-1 is given as a pseudogene. This CDR3 is 14 amino acids long. Here the CDR3 reads CASSDRGPRETQYF. The DNA of the CDR3 is TGTGCCAGCAGCGACCGGGGCCCCAGAGAGACCCAGTACTTC.

The chain links TRBV3-1 (or the pseudogene TRBV3-2) to TRBJ2-3; no clear D. The germline V gene encodes CDR1 LGHDT and CDR2 YNNKEL (reference sequence). This CDR3 has 16 residues. V was cut by 0 bases and J by 4 bases, with 14 bases left in between. The CDR3: CASSQDAGLRADTQYF. The CDR3 DNA reads TGTGCCAGCAGCCAAGATGCCGGGCTAAGGGCAGATACGCAGTATTTT.

This chain connects TRBV19 to TRBJ2-3; tentatively, D is TRBD2 (6 bases). CDR3 length: 15 residues. V was pared by 7 bases and J by 1 base, with 15 bases between. Per germline, CDR1 LNHDA and CDR2 SQIVND (reference sequence). Written as DNA, the CDR3 is TGTGCCAGTAACCTTCTAGCGAGCCGCACAGATACGCAGTATTTT. Translating gives CASNLLASRTDTQYF. Using reference TRBV19 and TRBJ2-3 for the parts outside the CDR3, the full variable domain is DGGITQSPKYLFRKEGQNVTLSCEQNLNHDAMYWYRQDPGQGLRLIYYSQIVNDFQKGDIAEGYSVSREKKESFPLTVTSAQKNPTAFYLCASNLLASRTDTQYFGPGTRLTVL.

The chain uses TRBV28 and TRBJ2-3, with 16 bases identical to TRBD2. The CDR3 totals 17 residues. Trimming removed 8 bases from V and 3 bases from J; junction bases left unmatched: 8. CDR1 MDHEN and CDR2 SYDVKM come from the germline V gene. The CDR3 nucleotides read TGTGCCAGCTGGGGACTAGCGGGGGGGCTGCGTACAGATACGCAGTATTTT. Translating it yields CASWGLAGGLRTDTQYF.

This clone was observed once. The rearrangement uses TRBV15 and TRBJ2-5; D possibly corresponds to TRBD2 (6 bases). CDR3 length equals 12 residues. CDR1 is LNHNV, CDR2 YYDKDF, per germline (reference sequence). Between the trimmed V and J ends, which lost 0 bases and 10 bases, there was a span of 9 bases. The CDR3 is CATSRDRERQYF. The CDR3 DNA follows: TGTGCCACCAGCAGAGATCGGGAGCGCCAGTACTTC.

The V gene is TRBV19, the J gene TRBJ1-6; tentative D call: TRBD1 (6 bases). V dropped 4 bases and J dropped 8 bases, with 21 bases sitting between them. Germline-derived CDR1 and CDR2 are LNHDA and SQIVND (reference sequence). The CDR3 length is 17 residues. CDR3 sequence: CASSTIVRGARDSPLHF. Here the CDR3 DNA reads TGTGCCAGTAGTACGATCGTTCGGGGGGCGAGGGATTCACCCCTCCACTTT.

The CDR3 sequence: CASSLERVDGYTF. The CDR3 DNA sequence: TGTGCCAGCAGTTTAGAAAGGGTAGACGGCTACACCTTC. V is TRBV12-3 or TRBV12-4 and J is TRBJ1-2; D unclear. The CDR3 has 13 residues. V was clipped by 1 base and J by 8 bases, with 11 bases between them.

The chain recombines TRBV28 with TRBJ1-6; TRBD1 matches at 8 bases. The CDR3 loop spans 17 amino acids. The V segment lost 4 bases and the J segment 7 bases; nucleotides outside the gene matches: 12. The germline gives CDR1 MDHEN, CDR2 SYDVKM. The CDR3 sequence is CASSSRSWTGHNSPLHF. CDR3 nucleotide sequence: TGTGCCAGCAGTTCCCGATCGTGGACAGGGCACAATTCACCCCTCCACTTT. The variable domain in full, with the rest retrieved from reference TRBV28 and TRBJ1-6, is DVKVTQSSRYLVKRTGEKVFLECVQDMDHENMFWYRQDPGLGLRLIYFSYDVKMKEKGDIPEGYSVSREKKERFSLILESASTNQTSMYLCASSSRSWTGHNSPLHFGNGTRLTVT.

The CDR3 sequence: CSASLDTQYF. CDR3 DNA: TGCAGTGCTAGTTTAGATACGCAGTATTTT. The J gene is TRBJ2-3, the V gene TRBV20-1; no clear D gene. This CDR3 comprises 10 residues. V gave up 3 bases and J gave up 5 bases, with 3 bases separating them. Per the germline V gene, CDR1 is DFQATT and CDR2 is SNEGSKA (reference sequence).

The rearrangement joins TRBV7-8 to TRBJ2-7; D gene unclear. V lost 5 bases, J lost 2 bases, and 4 bases lay in between. Germline assignment: CDR1 SGHVS and CDR2 FQNEAQ. The CDR3 is made up of 11 amino acids. DNA for the CDR3: TGTGCCAGCAGCGCCACCTACGAGCAGTACTTC. It codes for CASSATYEQYF.

The chain employs TRBV5-1 and TRBJ2-5; TRBD1 aligns across 7 bases. Germline CDR1 and CDR2: SGHRS and YFSETQ. The CDR3 sequence is 16 residues long. After removal of 0 bases from V and 4 bases from J, the junction contained 9 bases not matched to a gene. The CDR3 protein is CASSLVQGSGSETQYF. The CDR3 bases are TGCGCCAGCAGCTTGGTACAGGGGTCGGGTTCAGAGACCCAGTACTTC.

The chain couples TRBV18 to TRBJ1-1, with no clear D. V lost 3 bases and J 7 bases, leaving 15 bases between the germline ends. Germline V lookup: CDR1 KGHSH, CDR2 LQKENI. The CDR3 is 14 residues long. The CDR3 is CASSPGRAELEAFF. The CDR3, as DNA: TGTGCCAGCTCACCTGGAAGGGCGGAACTTGAAGCTTTCTTT.